The 11 T cell receptor beta chains below come from one sample, sequenced in a study of blood T cell repertoires in COVID-19. Here immunoSEQ multiplex PCR was the method, and the copy in TCRdb shows in-frame clones only, minus some. This table has about 69,000 clones, under 90% appearing once. Sequences were obtained from peripheral blood. The origin of the receptors is a man aged 45-65 years with COVID-19, enrolled during active disease.

The chain recombines TRBV3-1 (or the pseudogene TRBV3-2) with TRBJ2-7, with D tentatively TRBD1 (6 bases). CDR3 length: 15 residues. V was cut by 1 base and J by 3 bases, with 13 bases left in between. Germline CDR1 is LGHDT and CDR2 is YNNKEL (reference sequence). The CDR3 loop is CASSQAAGVNYEQYF. CDR3 DNA sequence: TGTGCCAGCAGCCAAGCCGCAGGGGTCAACTACGAGCAGTACTTC.

This clone has only one observation. V usage is TRBV5-1 and J usage is TRBJ2-2; D perhaps matches TRBD1 (5 bases). This CDR3 is built from 15 residues. V dropped 2 bases and J dropped 5 bases, with 13 bases sitting between them. Germline CDR1 reads SGHRS; CDR2 reads YFSETQ. The CDR3 region is CASSFGQGRTGELFF. The CDR3 bases are TGCGCCAGCAGCTTTGGGCAGGGTCGGACCGGGGAGCTGTTTTTT. Using reference TRBV5-1 and TRBJ2-2 for the parts outside the CDR3, the full variable domain is KAGVTQTPRYLIKTRGQQVTLSCSPISGHRSVSWYQQTPGQGLQFLFEYFSETQRNKGNFPGRFSGRQFSNSRSEMNVSTLELGDSALYLCASSFGQGRTGELFFGEGSRLTVL.

The chain has TRBV7-8 and TRBJ2-7, with TRBD2 as a possible D gene (6 bases). This CDR3 has 17 residues. V was pared by 8 bases and J by 5 bases, with 28 bases between. Germline V gene sequence: CDR1 SGHVS, CDR2 FQNEAQ. The CDR3 DNA follows: TGTGCCAGCGTCCTCTTAGCGGACTCAAACGGAGTCCACGAGCAGTACTTC. It encodes CASVLLADSNGVHEQYF.

The rearrangement uses TRBV7-2 and TRBJ2-1; 10 positions agree with TRBD2. The length of the CDR3 is 15 residues. The V gene end was trimmed by 4 bases and the J gene end by 4 bases; junction bases not matched to a gene: 4. Germline lookup yields CDR1 SGHTA and CDR2 FQGNSA. CDR3 region: CASSSAGGRYNEQFF. CDR3 coding DNA: TGTGCCAGCAGCTCAGCGGGGGGGCGGTACAATGAGCAGTTCTTC.

V and J are TRBV7-3 and TRBJ2-3; D is perhaps TRBD2 (6 bases). V was shortened by 5 bases and J by 5 bases, with 14 bases between the two germline ends. CDR3 length: 14 residues. Germline values: CDR1 SGHTA, CDR2 FQGTGA. This CDR3 reads CASSALATRDTQYF. In DNA, the CDR3 is TGTGCCAGCAGCGCCCTAGCGACCCGAGATACGCAGTATTTT.

The genes are TRBV5-1 and TRBJ2-7; D perhaps matches TRBD1 (6 bases). This CDR3 has 14 residues. Looked up from germline, CDR1 is SGHRS and CDR2 is YFSETQ. V was cut by 4 bases and J by 4 bases, with 15 bases left in between. CDR3 DNA: TGCGCCAGCAGCGGGGGCTCGCAGTTTTACGAGCAGTACTTC. It encodes CASSGGSQFYEQYF.

The chain's CDR3 is CASSFEGTGELFF. CDR3 nucleotides: TGTGCCAGCAGCTTTGAGGGCACCGGGGAGCTGTTTTTT. The chain is built from TRBV7-2 and TRBJ2-2, with TRBD2 as a possible D gene (5 bases). Trimming took off 3 bases at V and 4 bases at J, with 6 bases between the two ends. The germline CDR1 and CDR2 sequences are SGHTA and FQGNSA. CDR3 length: 13 residues.

J is TRBJ2-1 and V is TRBV28, with no clear D. Germline loops: CDR1 MDHEN, CDR2 SYDVKM. The CDR3 extends over 13 amino acids. V lost 4 bases and J lost 6, with 10 bases in between. CDR3 region: CASSSSRSNEQFF. DNA of the CDR3: TGTGCCAGCAGTTCCTCCCGGTCCAATGAGCAGTTCTTC.

This chain links TRBV30 with TRBJ1-4; D gene unclear. Per the germline V gene, CDR1 is GTSNPN and CDR2 is SVGIG (reference sequence). Trimming took 0 bases from V and 8 from J, leaving 10 bases between them. The CDR3 length is 13 residues. Here the CDR3 reads CAWSVHGGEKLFF. The CDR3 region has the DNA TGTGCCTGGAGTGTACACGGAGGGGAAAAACTGTTTTTT.

The rearrangement joins TRBV12-3 or TRBV12-4 to TRBJ2-5; the D gene is possibly TRBD2 (6 bases). The ends were cut back, 7 bases at V and 4 bases at J, with 13 bases in the middle. This CDR3 has 13 amino acids. Here the CDR3 reads CASKPTGGETQYF. CDR3 in DNA: TGTGCCAGCAAACCCACCGGGGGAGAGACCCAGTACTTC.

V gene TRBV30 combines with J gene TRBJ2-1; D remains ambiguous. The germline V gene encodes CDR1 GTSNPN and CDR2 SVGIG (reference sequence). This CDR3 comprises 10 residues. Deletions cut 5 bases from V and 5 bases from J, with 4 bases between. The DNA of the CDR3 is TGTGCCTGGGCAAACAATGAGCAGTTCTTC. Translating gives CAWANNEQFF.